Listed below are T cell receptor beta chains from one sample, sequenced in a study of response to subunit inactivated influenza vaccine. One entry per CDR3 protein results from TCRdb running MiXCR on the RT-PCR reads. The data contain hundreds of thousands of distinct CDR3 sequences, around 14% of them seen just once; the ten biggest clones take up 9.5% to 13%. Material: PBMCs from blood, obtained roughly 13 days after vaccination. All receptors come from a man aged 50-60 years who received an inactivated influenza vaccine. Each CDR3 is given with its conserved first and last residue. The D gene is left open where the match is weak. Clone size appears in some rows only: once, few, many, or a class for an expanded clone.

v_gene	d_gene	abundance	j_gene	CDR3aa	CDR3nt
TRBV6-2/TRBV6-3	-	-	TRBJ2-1	CASSYWSGRANNEQFF	TGTGCCAGCAGTTACTGGTCTGGACGGGCGAACAATGAGCAGTTCTTC
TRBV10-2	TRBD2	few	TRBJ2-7	CASSERRGGYEQYF	TGCGCCAGCAGTGAACGGCGGGGGGGCTACGAGCAGTACTTC
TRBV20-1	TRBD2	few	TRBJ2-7	CSARYSGGSYEQYF	TGCAGTGCTAGGTATTCGGGAGGGTCATACGAGCAGTACTTC
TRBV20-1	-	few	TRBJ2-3	CSAIGLGSDTQYF	TGCAGTGCTATAGGGCTAGGTAGTGATACGCAGTATTTT
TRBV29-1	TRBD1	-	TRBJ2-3	CSVDEGAGSDTQYF	TGCAGCGTTGATGAGGGGGCTGGGTCAGATACGCAGTATTTT
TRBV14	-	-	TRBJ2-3	CASSYLHTQYF	TGTGCCAGCAGCTACCTCCATACGCAGTATTTT
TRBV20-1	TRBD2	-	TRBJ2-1	CSASKGSSGYNEQFF	TGCAGTGCTAGCAAAGGCTCTAGCGGCTACAATGAGCAGTTCTTC
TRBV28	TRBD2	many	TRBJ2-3	CASSSVRSGRARDTQYF	TGTGCCAGCAGTTCCGTTCGTAGCGGGAGGGCCAGAGATACGCAGTATTTT
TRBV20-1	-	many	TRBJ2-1	CSARDQMKNEQFF	TGCAGTGCTAGAGATCAGATGAAGAATGAGCAGTTCTTC
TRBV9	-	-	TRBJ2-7	CASSVGGPETHEQYF	TGTGCCAGCAGCGTAGGGGGACCAGAGACCCACGAGCAGTACTTC
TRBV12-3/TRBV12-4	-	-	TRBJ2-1	CASTPAASNEQFF	TGTGCCAGCACCCCGGCGGCTAGCAATGAGCAGTTCTTC
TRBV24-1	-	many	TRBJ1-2	CATSDLQGFYGYTF	TGTGCCACCAGTGATTTACAGGGATTCTATGGCTACACCTTC
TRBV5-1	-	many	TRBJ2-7	CASSLDGPYEQYF	TGCGCCAGCAGTTTGGACGGTCCCTACGAGCAGTACTTC
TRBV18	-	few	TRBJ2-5	CASSPSRGSPQETQYF	TGTGCCAGCTCACCGTCTAGGGGTAGCCCACAAGAGACCCAGTACTTC
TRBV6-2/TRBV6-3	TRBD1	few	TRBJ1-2	CASSSTRQGRSGGYTF	TGTGCCAGCAGTTCCACGCGACAGGGGAGGAGTGGTGGCTACACCTTC